These T cell receptor beta chains were read from a single sample in a study of control samples from healthy donors and cancer patients. Clones were sequenced by immunoSEQ multiplex PCR, and TCRdb holds only the in-frame ones, with some missing. The table shows around 55,000 clones, with approximately 90% occurring only once. The sequencing sample was made of PBMCs. All receptors come from a man aged 40-55 years with colorectal cancer. The CDR3 runs from the conserved cysteine through the conserved F or W. D genes are given only for firm matches. A clone size is listed for some rows: how often the clone was seen (once, few, many), or a class if it is expanded.

V	size	J	D	CDR3	DNA
TRBV11-3	.	TRBJ2-7	.	CASSFTGYEQYF	TGTGCCAGCAGCTTTACGGGTTACGAGCAGTACTTC
TRBV13	.	TRBJ1-3	.	CASSLRVDSGNTIYF	TGTGCCAGCAGCTTACGCGTAGACTCTGGAAACACCATATATTTT
TRBV2	.	TRBJ1-1	TRBD1	CASSTPGTGGTEAFF	TGTGCCAGCAGTACCCCCGGGACAGGGGGCACTGAAGCTTTCTTT
TRBV18	.	TRBJ2-2	TRBD1	CASSPPKGQGSTGELFF	TGTGCCAGCTCACCACCGAAAGGACAGGGGAGCACCGGGGAGCTGTTTTTT
TRBV11-2	.	TRBJ2-5	.	CASSRGSGGETQYF	TGTGCCAGCAGCCGGGGGAGCGGTGGAGAGACCCAGTACTTC
TRBV7-9	.	TRBJ2-1	.	CASSVYYNEQFF	TGTGCCAGCAGCGTATATTACAATGAGCAGTTCTTC
TRBV24-1	.	TRBJ2-2	TRBD1	CATSDLGQGHGELFF	TGTGCCACCAGTGATTTGGGACAGGGGCACGGGGAGCTGTTTTTT
TRBV10-2	.	TRBJ2-4	.	CAGIPGTVSPAGGIQYF	TGCGCCGGAATACCCGGGACTGTGAGTCCCGCGGGCGGCATTCAGTACTTC
TRBV6-5	.	TRBJ2-7	TRBD1	CAIRQGYEQYF	TGTGCCATCCGACAGGGTTACGAGCAGTACTTC
TRBV15	.	TRBJ2-3	TRBD1	CATSSNKPGQGAFTDTQYF	TGTGCCACCAGCAGTAATAAGCCGGGACAGGGGGCTTTCACAGATACGCAGTATTTT
TRBV11-3	.	TRBJ2-1	.	CASGGHEQFF	TGTGCCAGCGGTGGCCATGAGCAGTTCTTC
TRBV11-3	.	TRBJ2-3	TRBD2	CASSLRLAGSTDTQYF	TGTGCCAGCAGCTTAAGACTAGCGGGTAGCACAGATACGCAGTATTTT
TRBV28	.	TRBJ2-2	TRBD1	CASSLLRTGNTGELFF	TGTGCCAGCAGTTTATTAAGGACAGGGAACACCGGGGAGCTGTTTTTT
TRBV4-3	.	TRBJ2-2	TRBD2	CASSQVRGRDTGELFF	TGCGCCAGCAGCCAAGTGCGGGGGAGAGACACCGGGGAGCTGTTTTTT
TRBV19	.	TRBJ1-2	.	CASSPSYGYTF	TGTGCCAGTAGCCCTTCCTATGGCTACACCTTC
TRBV7-9	few	TRBJ1-4	.	CASSLQGFNEKLFF	TGTGCCAGCAGCCTACAGGGATTTAATGAAAAACTGTTTTTT
TRBV19	.	TRBJ2-1	TRBD2	CASMLAGGRMGNEQFF	TGTGCCAGTATGCTAGCGGGAGGCAGGATGGGCAATGAGCAGTTCTTC
TRBV7-9	.	TRBJ1-4	.	CASSLLGKLFF	TGTGCCAGCAGCTTACTCGGAAAACTGTTTTTT
TRBV6-1	once	TRBJ2-1	TRBD2	CASSEGLAGPNEQFF	TGTGCCAGCAGTGAGGGACTAGCGGGACCCAATGAGCAGTTCTTC
TRBV7-8	.	TRBJ2-2	TRBD2	CASSLFGGRLGGELFF	TGTGCCAGCAGCTTATTCGGCGGGAGGCTCGGCGGGGAGCTGTTTTTT
TRBV10-3	once	TRBJ2-1	TRBD1	CAIRDRGHGNEQFF	TGTGCCATCAGGGACAGGGGGCATGGCAATGAGCAGTTCTTC
TRBV7-9	.	TRBJ1-1	.	CASSSGGNTEAFF	TGTGCCAGCAGCTCCGGTGGTAACACTGAAGCTTTCTTT
TRBV20-1	.	TRBJ2-7	.	CSASRAYEQYF	TGCAGTGCTTCTAGGGCCTACGAGCAGTACTTC
TRBV29-1	.	TRBJ2-1	.	CSVSKPPSGKSSYNEQFF	TGCAGCGTTTCCAAACCCCCGTCCGGCAAGAGCTCCTACAATGAGCAGTTCTTC
TRBV7-6	few	TRBJ1-2	TRBD1	CASSLGQGKDGYTF	TGTGCCAGCAGCTTGGGACAGGGTAAGGATGGCTACACCTTC
TRBV27	.	TRBJ1-2	.	CASSLSRERGYTF	TGTGCCAGCAGTTTATCCAGGGAGCGCGGCTACACCTTC
TRBV19	.	TRBJ1-4	TRBD1	CASSIYRGKGEKLFF	TGTGCCAGTAGTATTTACAGGGGGAAAGGTGAAAAACTGTTTTTT
TRBV9	.	TRBJ1-1	TRBD1	CASSPGYLGQGHTEAFF	TGTGCCAGCAGCCCAGGGTACCTTGGACAGGGACACACTGAAGCTTTCTTT
TRBV2	.	TRBJ1-5	.	CASSETVGGANQPQHF	TGTGCCAGCAGTGAAACGGTAGGGGGGGCCAATCAGCCCCAGCATTTT
TRBV4-1	.	TRBJ1-5	.	CASSPLTLGRPQHF	TGCGCCAGCAGCCCACTTACTCTAGGGCGTCCCCAGCATTTT
TRBV18	.	TRBJ2-3	.	CASSGPSSDTQYF	TGTGCCAGCTCAGGGCCTAGCTCAGATACGCAGTATTTT
TRBV6-5	.	TRBJ1-6	.	CASSYSRGHSPLHF	TGTGCCAGCAGTTACTCGCGGGGGCACTCACCCCTCCACTTT
TRBV9	.	TRBJ2-5	.	CASTGGAMDGETQYF	TGTGCCAGCACTGGGGGCGCCATGGACGGGGAGACCCAGTACTTC
TRBV30	.	TRBJ1-6	.	CAWSRTEVTIRGSPLHF	TGTGCCTGGAGTCGGACAGAAGTAACCATTCGAGGTTCACCCCTCCACTTT
TRBV27	.	TRBJ2-7	TRBD2	CASSLEPSGKSSYEQYF	TGTGCCAGCAGTTTAGAACCTAGCGGGAAATCCTCCTACGAGCAGTACTTC
TRBV27	.	TRBJ2-1	TRBD2	CASSSGLAGVYNEQFF	TGTGCCAGCAGTTCCGGACTAGCGGGAGTTTACAATGAGCAGTTCTTC
TRBV9	.	TRBJ2-7	TRBD2	CASSVGLAGGNEQYF	TGTGCCAGCAGCGTAGGGCTAGCGGGAGGGAACGAGCAGTACTTC
TRBV30	.	TRBJ1-2	TRBD1	CAWGDRVHYGYTF	TGTGCCTGGGGCGACAGGGTCCACTATGGCTACACCTTC
TRBV4-3	.	TRBJ2-7	TRBD2	CASSQWPREGTYEQYF	TGCGCCAGCAGCCAATGGCCCAGGGAGGGGACCTACGAGCAGTACTTC
TRBV7-9	.	TRBJ1-4	TRBD1	CASSPGTGGESEKLFF	TGTGCCAGCAGCCCAGGGACAGGGGGCGAAAGTGAAAAACTGTTTTTT
TRBV18	.	TRBJ1-5	TRBD1	CASSLQGLGNQPQHF	TGTGCCAGCTCACTACAGGGGTTAGGGAATCAGCCCCAGCATTTT
TRBV2	.	TRBJ2-5	.	CASNGDYSETQYF	TGTGCCAGCAATGGTGACTACTCAGAGACCCAGTACTTC
TRBV9	.	TRBJ2-2	.	CASSRSNTGELFF	TGTGCCAGCAGCCGCAGTAACACCGGGGAGCTGTTTTTT
TRBV9	.	TRBJ2-7	TRBD2	CASSVEGRDPDHF	TGTGCCAGCAGCGTAGAGGGGAGGGACCCTGACCACTTC
TRBV4-2	.	TRBJ2-7	.	CASSQDPGATYEQYF	TGTGCCAGCAGCCAAGATCCGGGGGCGACCTACGAGCAGTACTTC
TRBV6-6	.	TRBJ2-7	TRBD1	CASSHTGGPNRPYYEQYF	TGTGCCAGCAGTCATACAGGGGGACCGAATCGACCTTACTACGAGCAGTACTTC
TRBV18	.	TRBJ1-1	.	CASSPPKGTEMNTEAFF	TGTGCCAGCTCACCACCAAAGGGGACTGAAATGAACACTGAAGCTTTCTTT
TRBV24-1	.	TRBJ2-7	TRBD2	CATSGPGLAFDEQYF	TGTGCCACCAGTGGCCCGGGACTAGCGTTCGACGAGCAGTACTTC
TRBV2	once	TRBJ1-2	TRBD1	CASMILDRGNYGYTF	TGTGCCAGCATGATCCTGGACAGGGGGAACTATGGCTACACCTTC
TRBV13	.	TRBJ2-1	TRBD2	CASSPLPGGDNEQFF	TGTGCCAGCAGCCCTCTGCCGGGAGGTGACAATGAGCAGTTCTTC
TRBV19	.	TRBJ2-7	.	CASSIDGSSYYEQYF	TGTGCCAGTAGTATAGATGGTTCGAGCTACTACGAGCAGTACTTC
TRBV28	few	TRBJ1-5	.	CASTLGYQGYSNQPQHF	TGTGCCAGCACGTTAGGGTATCAGGGGTATAGCAATCAGCCCCAGCATTTT
TRBV9	.	TRBJ2-3	TRBD2	CASSTGTSGSTDTQYF	TGTGCCAGCAGCACTGGGACTAGCGGGAGCACAGATACGCAGTATTTT
TRBV21-1	.	TRBJ2-7	.	CASSKARFAGGLREQYF	TGTGCCAGCAGCAAAGCGCGATTCGCGGGAGGGCTGAGGGAGCAGTACTTC
TRBV11-2	.	TRBJ2-1	TRBD2	CASSLQGLAGGNEQFF	TGTGCCAGCAGCTTACAGGGACTAGCGGGAGGAAATGAGCAGTTCTTC
TRBV11-2	few	TRBJ1-1	.	CASRSPGRGNTEAFF	TGTGCCAGCAGGAGCCCGGGACGGGGGAACACTGAAGCTTTCTTT
TRBV30	once	TRBJ2-2	TRBD1	CAWSALGQANTGELFF	TGTGCCTGGAGTGCACTCGGACAGGCTAACACCGGGGAGCTGTTTTTT